The clone carrying this T cell receptor beta chain appeared a few times. Its cognate antigen is unknown. The entry originates in a study of T cells in Graves' hyperthyroidism and ophthalmopathy. CDR1 MDHEN and CDR2 SYDVKM come from the germline V gene. There are 13 residues in the CDR3. With 5 bases removed from V and 3 bases from J, the gap between germline ends came to 11 bases. Recently diagnosed hyperthyroidism of less than 2 months' duration affected patients aged 18 to 65. More than 9.5 ml fresh peripheral blood yielded the PBMCs. RNA transcripts gave rise to amplified TCR beta CDR3 regions. First-round RT-PCR targeting the TCR CDR3 was performed with the HTBI primer set. From the multiplex PCR reads, TCRdb called clonotypes with MiXCR, one entry per CDR3 protein. The sample holds fewer than 850,000 distinct CDR3 sequences, roughly 17% seen once. Study results and limitations: Most clonotypes expanded in the thyroid (above 0.001) were also present in blood.

This TCR was recovered from a man aged 50 to 60 with Graves' hyperthyroidism. The chain links TRBV28 to TRBJ2-7; D gene ambiguous. Sequences were obtained from blood. CDR3 residues: CASSPDLLYEQYF. DNA of the CDR3: TGTGCCAGCAGTCCTGATCTCCTCTACGAGCAGTACTTC.